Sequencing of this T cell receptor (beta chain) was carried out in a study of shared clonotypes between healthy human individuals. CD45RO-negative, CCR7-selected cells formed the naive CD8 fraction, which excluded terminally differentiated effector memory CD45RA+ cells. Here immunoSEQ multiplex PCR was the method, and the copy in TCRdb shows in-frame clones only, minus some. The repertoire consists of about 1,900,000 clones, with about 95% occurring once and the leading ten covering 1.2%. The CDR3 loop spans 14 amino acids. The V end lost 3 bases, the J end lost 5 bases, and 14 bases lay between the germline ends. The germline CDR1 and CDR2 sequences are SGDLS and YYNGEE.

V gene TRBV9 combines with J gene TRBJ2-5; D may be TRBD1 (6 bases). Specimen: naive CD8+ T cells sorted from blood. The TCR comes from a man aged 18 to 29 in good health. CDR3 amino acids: CASSATGRWETQYF. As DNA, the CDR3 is TGTGCCAGCAGCGCAACAGGGAGATGGGAGACCCAGTACTTC.